This TCR beta chain was documented in a study of blood T cell repertoires in COVID-19. Overall study: The United States, Italy and Spain were the sources of the acute and convalescent COVID-19 samples.

Per the original methods: Amplified reference gene primers provided the basis for estimating nucleated cell counts. Profiled with immunoSEQ multiplex PCR; TCRdb holds only in-frame clones, not every one. The V and J calls and clone size are taken from that table; D and trimming were inferred from the DNA. Seen here are about 320,000 clones, under 90% observed once, and the top ten hold roughly 5.3%. Grouping used clinical history reported by participants in a survey and questionnaire. All recovered Cohort 3 donors got two negative PCRs, got clearance, or saw symptom resolution. The TCR originated in a man between 60 and 70 years old who had recovered from COVID-19. Material: PBMCs or T cells enriched from blood (not recorded which).

The CDR3: CASSYEGVNEKLFF. CDR3 DNA sequence: TGTGCCAGCAGTTACGAAGGGGTAAACGAAAAACTGTTTTTT. The rearrangement uses TRBV6-6 and TRBJ1-4, with D possibly TRBD1 on 5 matching bases. This CDR3 is 14 amino acids long. Germline CDR1 reads MNHNY; CDR2 reads SVGAGI (reference sequence). Trimming stripped 2 bases from V and 8 bases from J, with 12 bases between.